Listed here is a single TCR beta chain. Antigen specificity is unknown. CDR3 length: 18 amino acids. Germline lookup yields CDR1 PRHDT and CDR2 FYEKMQ (reference sequence). V lost 5 bases and J lost 1; bases outside the gene matches: 12. Only CD45RO-negative cells positively selected for CCR7 counted as naive CD8 cells, so terminally differentiated effector memory CD45RA+ cells were excluded. This sample was taken from a study of shared clonotypes between healthy human individuals. The overall study: For every donor, three CD4 naive, three CD4 memory, two CD8 naive and one CD8 memory plates were used. Whole-study findings and limits: In having few donors, the study represented limited genetic and exposure-history diversity. Non-shared clonotypes had lower generation probabilities than those shared by all four donors.

Original processing notes: ImmunoSEQ output held junction-only sequences without quality scores, so filtering differed. The table came from immunoSEQ multiplex PCR; TCRdb's copy has only in-frame clones and leaves some out. That table is the source of V, J and clone size, and D and trimming were worked out from the DNA. The sample lists roughly 2 million clones, approximately 94% occurring once. The sample comprised naive CD8+ T cells sorted from blood. This clonotype was obtained from a man between 18 and 29 years old in good health. This chain links TRBV13 with TRBJ2-3; 10 nucleotides agree with TRBD2. The CDR3 protein is CASSAGKSGTSGTDTQYF. As DNA, the CDR3 is TGTGCCAGCAGCGCCGGGAAATCTGGGACTAGCGGCACAGATACGCAGTATTTT. Filled out from reference TRBV13 and TRBJ2-3, the complete variable domain reads AAGVIQSPRHLIKEKRETATLKCYPIPRHDTVYWYQQGPGQDPQFLISFYEKMQSDKGSIPDRFSAQQFSDYHSELNMSSLELGDSALYFCASSAGKSGTSGTDTQYFGPGTRLTVL.